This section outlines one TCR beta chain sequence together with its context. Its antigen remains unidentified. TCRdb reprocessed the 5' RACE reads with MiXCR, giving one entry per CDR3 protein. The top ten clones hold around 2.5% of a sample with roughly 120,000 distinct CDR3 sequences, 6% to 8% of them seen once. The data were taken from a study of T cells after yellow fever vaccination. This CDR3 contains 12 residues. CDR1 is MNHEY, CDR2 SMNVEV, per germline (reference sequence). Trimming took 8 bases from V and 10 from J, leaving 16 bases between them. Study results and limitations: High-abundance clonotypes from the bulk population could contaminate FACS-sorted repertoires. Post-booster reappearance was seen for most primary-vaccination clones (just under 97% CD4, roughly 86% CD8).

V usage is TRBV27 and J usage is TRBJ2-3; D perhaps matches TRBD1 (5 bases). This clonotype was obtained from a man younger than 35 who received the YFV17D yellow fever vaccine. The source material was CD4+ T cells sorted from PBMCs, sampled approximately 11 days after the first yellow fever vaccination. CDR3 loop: CASWGRATAQYF. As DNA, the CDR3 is TGTGCCAGCTGGGGCCGGGCCACGGCGCAGTATTTT.